The 26 T cell receptor beta chains below were found in one sample sequenced in a study of blood T cell repertoires in COVID-19. Generated by immunoSEQ multiplex PCR, the TCRdb table keeps only in-frame clones and is missing some. The sample consists of roughly 200,000 clones, roughly four fifths of them appearing once. The source material was PBMCs or T cells enriched from blood (not recorded which). These receptors were collected from a man between 40 and 49 years old who had recovered from COVID-19.

The chain recombines TRBV27 with TRBJ2-5; 8 bases fit TRBD2. CDR3 size: 14 residues. The trim removed 2 bases at V and 4 bases at J, leaving 3 bases unmatched. The germline V gene encodes CDR1 MNHEY and CDR2 SMNVEV (reference sequence). The CDR3 DNA sequence: TGTGCCAGCAGTTTAAGCGGGAGAACAGAGACCCAGTACTTC. Its protein is CASSLSGRTETQYF.

This clone appeared a few times. The gene calls are TRBV2 and TRBJ1-5, with D possibly being TRBD1 (6 bases). Between the trimmed V and J ends, which lost 3 bases and 2 bases, there was a span of 11 bases. Germline assignment: CDR1 SNHLY and CDR2 FYNNEI. The CDR3 sequence is 15 residues long. The CDR3 reads CASSEVRQGNQPQHF. In DNA, the CDR3 is TGTGCCAGCAGTGAGGTCAGACAGGGCAATCAGCCCCAGCATTTT.

This chain connects TRBV14 to TRBJ1-2, with D possibly TRBD1 on 6 matching bases. This CDR3 has 16 amino acids. Germline V gives CDR1 SGHDN, CDR2 FVKESK. V lost 5 bases and J 5 bases, leaving 21 bases between the germline ends. The CDR3 protein is CASSLMEGQGLYGYTF. DNA of the CDR3: TGTGCCAGCAGCTTAATGGAAGGGCAGGGGCTATATGGCTACACCTTC.

The rearrangement joins TRBV4-2 to TRBJ1-4; 8 bases are a match to TRBD1. This CDR3 has 16 amino acids. With 4 bases clipped from V and 0 bases from J, the junction kept 4 bases outside the gene matches. CDR1 and CDR2 from the germline V gene are LGHNA and YNFKEQ. In DNA, the CDR3 is TGTGCCAGCAGCCCTGGACAGGGCGCAACTAATGAAAAACTGTTTTTT. Translating gives CASSPGQGATNEKLFF.

This clone was observed once. V is TRBV28 and J is TRBJ2-3; D not certain. Looked up from germline, CDR1 is MDHEN and CDR2 is SYDVKM. The CDR3 is 11 residues long. CDR3 nucleotides: TGTTCGTGCGGCAGCACAGATACGCAGTATTTT. Translating it yields CSCGSTDTQYF.

This chain connects TRBV2 to TRBJ2-5, with 10 bases aligning to TRBD1. Unmatched junction bases numbered 7, after V lost 7 bases and J lost 5 bases. The CDR3 runs 14 residues. CDR1 and CDR2 from the germline V gene are SNHLY and FYNNEI. The DNA for the CDR3 is TGTGCCAGCACCCGACAGGGGGCCGGGGAGACCCAGTACTTC. It codes for CASTRQGAGETQYF. The full variable domain, with the rest looked up from reference TRBV2 and TRBJ2-5, is EPEVTQTPSHQVTQMGQEVILRCVPISNHLYFYWYRQILGQKVEFLVSFYNNEISEKSEIFDDQFSVERPDGSNFTLKIRSTKLEDSAMYFCASTRQGAGETQYFGPGTRLLVL.

There are a few counts of this clone. The V and J genes are TRBV13 and TRBJ2-4, with 7 bases fitting TRBD1. In germline, CDR1 is PRHDT, CDR2 FYEKMQ (reference sequence). The CDR3 loop spans 15 amino acids. Unmatched junction bases numbered 4, after V lost 3 bases and J lost 2 bases. The DNA of the CDR3 is TGTGCCAGCAGCTTGAAGGGGGCACCCAAAAACATTCAGTACTTC. Protein product: CASSLKGAPKNIQYF.

This chain links TRBV9 with TRBJ2-2; no reliable D call. The CDR3 covers 17 residues. V was cut by 0 bases and J by 3 bases, with 15 bases left in between. The V gene's germline CDR1 is SGDLS and CDR2 YYNGEE. CDR3 nucleotides: TGTGCCAGCAGCGTAGTAAGAGCCTTCGAAGACACCGGGGAGCTGTTTTTT. This translates into CASSVVRAFEDTGELFF.

This clone was observed once. The chain links TRBV6-2 or TRBV6-3 to TRBJ2-7, with D uncertain. The CDR3 has 14 amino acids. Germline V lookup: CDR1 MNHEY, CDR2 SVGEGT. V lost 0 bases and J 6 bases, leaving 12 bases between the germline ends. The CDR3 spells CASSYSYSRGEQYF. The CDR3 coding sequence is TGTGCCAGCAGTTACTCGTATAGCCGAGGCGAGCAGTACTTC.

This sequence joins TRBV5-1 and TRBJ1-2, with 8 bases identical to TRBD1. The germline gives CDR1 SGHRS, CDR2 YFSETQ. Germline trimming cut 6 bases from V and 3 bases from J; bases unmatched to any gene: 7. The CDR3 consists of 14 residues. The CDR3, as DNA: TGCGCCAGCACCCTTATGACAGGGGACTATGGCTACACCTTC. Residues: CASTLMTGDYGYTF.

This sequence joins TRBV10-2 and TRBJ2-5, with D perhaps TRBD2 (6 bases). The germline CDR1 and CDR2 sequences are WSHSY and SAAADI. V was cut by 2 bases and J by 7 bases, with 11 bases left in between. This CDR3 has 13 amino acids. The CDR3 nucleotides read TGCGCCAGCAGTGAGATGCGGGGTGGGACCCAGTACTTC. This translates into CASSEMRGGTQYF.

The V gene is TRBV7-3, the J gene TRBJ1-2; TRBD1 might be the D (6 bases). The CDR3 runs to 14 residues. CDR1 and CDR2 (germline): SGHTA, FQGTGA. V lost 2 bases and J lost 3, with 10 bases in between. The CDR3 loop is CASSLGHRDYGYTF. In DNA form, the CDR3 reads TGTGCCAGCAGCTTAGGCCACAGGGACTATGGCTACACCTTC.

The gene calls are TRBV19 and TRBJ2-5; 11 bases map to TRBD2. This CDR3 has 18 residues. Germline CDR1 reads LNHDA; CDR2 reads SQIVND (reference sequence). V trimming: 4 bases; J trimming: 4 bases; junction bases outside the gene matches: 14. DNA for the CDR3: TGTGCCAGTAGTAGCCGTCGGGCCGCTCTAGCGGGAGGAGAGACCCAGTACTTC. Its protein product is CASSSRRAALAGGETQYF.

The J gene is TRBJ1-6, the V gene TRBV28; D is unclear. Germline CDR1 MDHEN, CDR2 SYDVKM. The CDR3 has 17 residues. Trimming removed 4 bases at V and 2 bases at J, with 15 bases between. DNA of the CDR3: TGTGCCAGCAGTTACAACCCCCGGGTAACCTATAATTCACCCCTCCACTTT. Amino acids: CASSYNPRVTYNSPLHF. The full variable domain, completed using reference TRBV28 and TRBJ1-6, is DVKVTQSSRYLVKRTGEKVFLECVQDMDHENMFWYRQDPGLGLRLIYFSYDVKMKEKGDIPEGYSVSREKKERFSLILESASTNQTSMYLCASSYNPRVTYNSPLHFGNGTRLTVT.

The rearrangement links TRBV27 to TRBJ2-1, with 9 bases aligning to TRBD2. CDR1 is MNHEY and CDR2 is SMNVEV in the germline V gene (reference sequence). CDR3 length: 17 residues. The V gene end was trimmed by 3 bases and the J gene end by 6 bases; junction bases not matched to a gene: 12. This chain's CDR3 is CASSFSEGGRVFNEQFF. The CDR3 DNA is TGTGCCAGCAGTTTTTCAGAGGGCGGGAGGGTTTTCAATGAGCAGTTCTTC.

V usage is TRBV6-5 and J usage is TRBJ2-7, with 10 nucleotides matching TRBD1. The J segment lost 5 bases and the V segment lost 0 bases, leaving 4 bases of the junction unmatched. The CDR3 is 15 residues long. CDR1 is MNHEY, CDR2 SVGAGI, per germline. CDR3 nucleotide sequence: TGTGCCAGCAGTTACTCCGGGACAGGGGCAAACGAGCAGTACTTC. Translation: CASSYSGTGANEQYF.

This clone was observed a single time. This sequence joins TRBV29-1 and TRBJ2-7; D not resolved. Per germline, CDR1 SQVTM and CDR2 ANQGSEA. V lost 4 bases to trimming and J lost 0 bases, with 10 bases between them. CDR3 length: 13 amino acids. This CDR3 is CSVVVSGSYEQYV. The CDR3 bases are TGCAGCGTTGTGGTGTCGGGCTCCTACGAGCAGTACGTC.

V usage is TRBV10-3 and J usage is TRBJ2-2, with 7 bases that match TRBD1. The CDR3 loop spans 14 amino acids. Germline CDR1 ENHRY, CDR2 SYGVKD. The V gene end was trimmed by 4 bases and the J gene end by 4 bases; junction bases not matched to a gene: 3. The CDR3 protein is CAISVTGPTGELFF. The CDR3 bases are TGTGCCATCAGTGTGACAGGGCCCACCGGGGAGCTGTTTTTT.

The rearrangement joins TRBV19 to TRBJ2-2; the match to TRBD1 covers 11 bases. The CDR3 spans 14 residues. Germline V lookup: CDR1 LNHDA, CDR2 SQIVND (reference sequence). The V segment lost 7 bases and the J segment 4 bases; nucleotides outside the gene matches: 2. CDR3 nucleotides: TGTGCCAGTACCGGGACAGGGGGCACCGGGGAGCTGTTTTTT. It is translated as CASTGTGGTGELFF.

V usage is TRBV12-3 or TRBV12-4 and J usage is TRBJ2-7; 8 positions match TRBD1. V was pared by 4 bases and J by 4 bases, with 3 bases of the junction left unmatched. CDR3 length: 13 amino acids. CDR3 coding DNA: TGTGCCAGCAGTTCGGACAGGGATTACGAGCAGTACTTC. This translates into CASSSDRDYEQYF.

The chain joins TRBV5-8 to TRBJ2-7, with 7 bases matching TRBD1. Germline assignment: CDR1 SGHTS and CDR2 YDEGEE. V lost 0 bases and J lost 2; bases outside the gene matches: 5. The CDR3 sequence is 15 residues long. CDR3 nucleotide sequence: TGTGCCAGCAGCTTGGAGGGGACAGCGACCTACGAGCAGTACGTC. Its protein product is CASSLEGTATYEQYV.

CDR3 residues: CASSFWTVGNSPLHF. The CDR3 coding sequence is TGCGCCAGCAGCTTCTGGACAGTGGGCAATTCACCCCTCCACTTT. The genes are TRBV5-1 and TRBJ1-6, with D tentatively TRBD1 (6 bases). Trimming took off 2 bases at V and 7 bases at J, with 13 bases between the two ends. The CDR3 runs to 15 residues. Germline CDR1 SGHRS, CDR2 YFSETQ.

The chain couples TRBV24-1 to TRBJ2-5, with 8 bases that match TRBD2. Trimming at V came to 5 bases and at J to 1 base, leaving 8 bases not matched to a gene. In germline, CDR1 is KGHDR, CDR2 SFDVKD. This CDR3 spans 16 amino acids. In DNA, the CDR3 is TGTGCCACCAGTGCCCGGAGCGGGAGAGGCCAAGAGACCCAGTACTTC. It yields the protein CATSARSGRGQETQYF.

The chain employs TRBV19 and TRBJ1-2; possibly TRBD1 for D (6 bases). Germline CDR1 LNHDA, CDR2 SQIVND (reference sequence). Trimming cost V 11 bases and J 2 bases, with 15 bases left between them. The CDR3 contains 13 residues. The CDR3 nucleotides are TGTGCCTCCAAGGGGCAGGGGAACTATGGCTACACCTTC. This sequence encodes CASKGQGNYGYTF.

For this clone: Other DNA sequences of this sample code for an identical CDR3. The V gene is TRBV5-1, the J gene TRBJ2-3; 9 bases are shared with TRBD2. The CDR3 is 14 residues long. The V gene's germline CDR1 is SGHRS and CDR2 YFSETQ. The J segment lost 2 bases and the V segment lost 5 bases, leaving 3 bases of the junction unmatched. DNA for the CDR3: TGCGCCAGCAGGACTAGCGGATCCACAGATACGCAGTATTTT. Amino acid sequence: CASRTSGSTDTQYF.

The chain uses TRBV19 and TRBJ1-5; possibly TRBD1 for D (6 bases). This CDR3 spans 15 amino acids. V lost 5 bases, J lost 2 bases, and 13 bases lay in between. CDR1 is LNHDA and CDR2 is SQIVND in the germline V gene (reference sequence). DNA of the CDR3: TGTGCCAGTAGTTTAACAGGGATCGGCAATCAGCCCCAGCATTTT. Translated: CASSLTGIGNQPQHF.